This T cell receptor (beta chain) appears in the sequencing data of a study of blood T cell repertoires in COVID-19. On the study more broadly: The origin of the acute and convalescent COVID-19 samples was the United States, Italy and Spain.

The CDR3 extends over 14 amino acids. V dropped 2 bases and J dropped 8 bases, with 12 bases sitting between them. Germline V gene sequence: CDR1 SGHDN, CDR2 FVKESK. Original analysis: The authors estimated nucleated cell counts from reference gene primer amplification. Some clones are missing from TCRdb's copy, which holds only in-frame ones; the method was immunoSEQ multiplex PCR. From that table come the V and J calls and clone size; the DNA was used to work out D and trimming. The sample shows around 170,000 clones, about 87% of them seen only once. The chain has TRBV14 and TRBJ1-4; a possible D gene is TRBD1 (6 bases). The sequence was obtained from a man in his sixties with acute or convalescent COVID-19. The sequenced material came from peripheral blood. CDR3 coding DNA: TGTGCCAGCAGCCAACGCAGGGGAAGAGAAAAACTGTTTTTT. This encodes CASSQRRGREKLFF.